These 26 T cell receptor beta chains were sequenced from one sample in a study of monozygotic twins with inflammatory bowel disease. TCRdb reanalyzed the 5' RACE reads and collapses them to one entry per CDR3 protein, without DNA. The sample table includes a few hundred thousand distinct CDR3 sequences. Sequencing was performed on blood. The source of these receptors is a human donor with ulcerative colitis or Crohn's disease, or a healthy co-twin of an affected twin (not recorded which).

J is TRBJ1-6 and V is TRBV6-1. This CDR3 contains 15 residues. From germline, CDR1 is MNHNS and CDR2 SASEGT. The CDR3 is CASTREGTRNSPLHF.

CDR3 amino acids: CASHLLGGNQPQHF. The J gene is TRBJ1-5, the V gene TRBV19; the D call from TCRdb, TRBD1, cannot be confirmed without DNA. Germline CDR1 reads LNHDA; CDR2 reads SQIVND (reference sequence). This CDR3 region has 14 residues. Using reference TRBV19 and TRBJ1-5 for the parts outside the CDR3, the full variable domain is DGGITQSPKYLFRKEGQNVTLSCEQNLNHDAMYWYRQDPGQGLRLIYYSQIVNDFQKGDIAEGYSVSREKKESFPLTVTSAQKNPTAFYLCASHLLGGNQPQHFGDGTRLSIL.

The chain uses TRBV6-1 and TRBJ1-3. Germline V gene data show CDR1 as MNHNS and CDR2 as SASEGT. The CDR3 extends over 14 amino acids. This CDR3 is CASRLAGSGNTIYF.

The rearrangement uses TRBV7-2 and TRBJ2-4; TCRdb selects TRBD2, and the lack of DNA leaves this call unchecked. The CDR3 spans 14 residues. Germline V lookup: CDR1 SGHTA, CDR2 FQGNSA. The CDR3 protein is CASRERTAKNIQYF.

This chain uses TRBV6-2 or TRBV6-3 with TRBJ2-7. This CDR3 has 12 residues. Germline CDR1 and CDR2: MNHEY and SVGEGT. CDR3 sequence: CASSYSDYEQYF.

V is TRBV7-3 and J is TRBJ2-7; checking the TCRdb D call of TRBD1 is not possible without DNA. The CDR3 is 17 residues long. Germline lookup yields CDR1 SGHTA and CDR2 FQGTGA. This chain's CDR3 is CASSLKGGTGGTYEQYF.

V usage is TRBV20-1 and J usage is TRBJ2-3; TCRdb names TRBD2, which stays unverified in the absence of DNA. The CDR3 runs to 13 residues. Germline V lookup: CDR1 DFQATT, CDR2 SNEGSKA (reference sequence). CDR3 region: CSGLAGGWVLQYF.

This chain links TRBV4-2 with TRBJ2-7; there is no DNA to check the TCRdb D call of TRBD2. The CDR3 consists of 17 residues. Per the germline V gene, CDR1 is LGHNA and CDR2 is YNFKEQ. The CDR3 reads CASSQSTGHGLSYEQYF.

The J gene is TRBJ1-2, the V gene TRBV7-2. CDR3 length equals 13 residues. Germline loops: CDR1 SGHTA, CDR2 FQGNSA. This CDR3 reads CASSPIPRYGYTF. Together with reference TRBV7-2 and TRBJ1-2, the CDR3 gives the full variable domain: GAGVSQSPSNKVTEKGKDVELRCDPISGHTALYWYRQSLGQGLEFLIYFQGNSAPDKSGLPSDRFSAERTGGSVSTLTIQRTQQEDSAVYLCASSPIPRYGYTFGSGTRLTVV.

V is TRBV29-1 and J is TRBJ1-1; the TCRdb D gene call, TRBD1, has no DNA to confirm it. Germline loops: CDR1 SQVTM, CDR2 ANQGSEA. This CDR3 has 12 residues. CDR3 loop: CSVGDRRNEAFF.

The V gene is TRBV5-4, the J gene TRBJ2-4; with no DNA, the TCRdb D assignment of TRBD2 cannot be verified. The CDR3 sequence is 12 residues long. Germline CDR1 SGHNT, CDR2 YYREEE (reference sequence). CDR3 region: CASSVQGSIQYF. The full variable domain, in which reference TRBV5-4 and TRBJ2-4 provide the parts outside the CDR3, is ETGVTQSPTHLIKTRGQQVTLRCSSQSGHNTVSWYQQALGQGPQFIFQYYREEENGRGNFPPRFSGLQFPNYSSELNVNALELDDSALYLCASSVQGSIQYFGAGTRLSVL.

The rearrangement joins TRBV28 to TRBJ2-1; TCRdb's D gene call, TRBD1, goes unchecked for lack of DNA. This CDR3 region has 12 residues. Germline values: CDR1 MDHEN, CDR2 SYDVKM. CDR3 region: CASSPLGVEQFF.

The chain is built from TRBV28 and TRBJ2-1. Germline V gene lookup returns CDR1 MDHEN and CDR2 SYDVKM. This CDR3 has 11 amino acids. CDR3 residues: CASSQTSEQFF.

The CDR3 is CASRLVGGTKGYTF. The chain uses TRBV27 and TRBJ1-2; the TCRdb D gene call, TRBD1, has no DNA to confirm it. Germline V CDR1 and CDR2: MNHEY, SMNVEV (reference sequence). The CDR3 totals 14 residues.

The rearrangement links TRBV29-1 to TRBJ2-3; TCRdb calls TRBD1, which cannot be checked without DNA. Germline V gives CDR1 SQVTM, CDR2 ANQGSEA. CDR3 size: 13 residues. CDR3 residues: CSAPGQGTDTQYF.

The chain couples TRBV7-2 to TRBJ1-5; the D call from TCRdb, TRBD1, cannot be confirmed without DNA. The germline V gene encodes CDR1 SGHTA and CDR2 FQGNSA. The CDR3 is 15 amino acids. The CDR3 loop reads CASRPGSQGNQPQHF.

This chain uses TRBV6-1 with TRBJ1-6. Germline V CDR1 and CDR2: MNHNS, SASEGT. This CDR3 has 14 residues. This CDR3 is CASRRDGYNSPLHF.

The CDR3 spells CASSNAPGQSSYEQYF. The V and J genes are TRBV7-2 and TRBJ2-7; TCRdb calls TRBD1, which cannot be checked without DNA. The CDR3 has 16 amino acids. CDR1 is SGHTA and CDR2 is FQGNSA in the germline V gene.

This chain links TRBV7-8 with TRBJ2-5; TCRdb's D call, TRBD1, is unchecked because there is no DNA. CDR1 and CDR2 from the germline V gene are SGHVS and FQNEAQ. There are 16 residues in the CDR3. The CDR3 sequence is CASSLADGGSYETQYF.

This chain joins TRBV24-1 and TRBJ2-1; there is no DNA to check the TCRdb D call of TRBD1. This CDR3 spans 18 amino acids. Germline CDR1 is KGHDR and CDR2 is SFDVKD. CDR3 loop: CATSDLTSTGTGGNEQFF.

The rearrangement links TRBV11-1 to TRBJ2-4; TCRdb gives TRBD1 as the D gene, but with no DNA this cannot be confirmed. The V gene's germline CDR1 is SGHAT and CDR2 FQDESV (reference sequence). This CDR3 is built from 18 residues. The CDR3 protein is CASSQGQGLAAAKNIQYF.

The chain combines TRBV7-2 with TRBJ2-5; TCRdb outputs TRBD1, but without DNA this stays unchecked. Germline V gene data show CDR1 as SGHTA and CDR2 as FQGNSA. There are 13 residues in the CDR3. The CDR3 spells CASFLGQKETQYF.

CDR3 sequence: CASRETGPLTQYF. The chain uses TRBV5-1 and TRBJ2-3; the TCRdb call, TRBD2, lacks DNA for checking. Per the germline V gene, CDR1 is SGHRS and CDR2 is YFSETQ. The CDR3 length is 13 residues. Full variable domain (rest looked up from reference TRBV5-1 and TRBJ2-3): KAGVTQTPRYLIKTRGQQVTLSCSPISGHRSVSWYQQTPGQGLQFLFEYFSETQRNKGNFPGRFSGRQFSNSRSEMNVSTLELGDSALYLCASRETGPLTQYFGPGTRLTVL.

The chain carries TRBV24-1 and TRBJ2-1; as DNA is missing, the TRBD2 call by TCRdb cannot be tested. Looked up from germline, CDR1 is KGHDR and CDR2 is SFDVKD. The CDR3 consists of 15 residues. The CDR3 loop reads CATSDLTRHEDEQFF.

This sequence joins TRBV12-3 or TRBV12-4 and TRBJ2-4; TCRdb calls TRBD1, which cannot be checked without DNA. The CDR3 loop spans 13 amino acids. The CDR3: CATRSGAQNIQYF.

The V call is TRBV6-5, the J call TRBJ2-3; TCRdb indicates TRBD1, and absent DNA this call remains unverified. The germline CDR1 and CDR2 sequences are MNHEY and SVGAGI. The CDR3 is 12 residues long. The CDR3 loop is CASRGQGNTQYF.